The sequence of this TCR beta chain was determined in a study of blood T cell repertoires in COVID-19. Overall study: The United States, Italy and Spain were the sources of the acute and convalescent COVID-19 samples.

TCRdb's copy holds only in-frame clones and misses some; the assay was immunoSEQ multiplex PCR. There are about 180,000 clones in the sample; 89% occur only once, and approximately 2.1% lies in the top ten. Trimming took 5 bases from V and 2 from J, leaving 18 bases between them. CDR3 length equals 16 residues. The germline CDR1 and CDR2 sequences are SGHDN and FVKESK. V and J are TRBV14 and TRBJ1-1; maybe TRBD1 (5 bases). This receptor was identified in a man in his late teens or twenties who had recovered from COVID-19. Specimen: peripheral blood. CDR3 sequence (DNA): TGTGCCAGCAGCTCTCTCCCAGGGAAGGGAAACACTGAAGCTTTCTTT. Protein product: CASSSLPGKGNTEAFF.